The 18 T cell receptor beta chains below come from one sample, sequenced in a study of blood T cell repertoires in COVID-19. Clones were sequenced by immunoSEQ multiplex PCR, and TCRdb holds only the in-frame ones, with some missing. The sample carries 85,000 to 120,000 clones, roughly 87% recorded once. Source material: peripheral blood. These TCRs come from a woman aged 45-65 years with COVID-19, enrolled during active disease.

The chain carries TRBV6-1 and TRBJ2-1; TRBD2 matches at 12 bases. This CDR3 has 15 residues. Germline assignment: CDR1 MNHNS and CDR2 SASEGT. With 3 bases clipped from V and 9 bases from J, the junction kept 6 bases outside the gene matches. The CDR3, as DNA: TGTGCCAGCAGTGATCCTAGCGGGGGGGCCGGTGAGCAGTTCTTC. Amino acids: CASSDPSGGAGEQFF.

The gene calls are TRBV19 and TRBJ2-7; 9 nucleotides align to TRBD1. With 5 bases clipped from V and 2 bases from J, the junction kept 13 bases outside the gene matches. The CDR3 totals 17 residues. CDR1 is LNHDA and CDR2 is SQIVND in the germline V gene (reference sequence). The CDR3 loop reads CASSPLLDRGPPYEQYF. The CDR3 nucleotides read TGTGCCAGTAGTCCCTTATTGGACAGGGGTCCCCCCTACGAGCAGTACTTC. Using reference TRBV19 and TRBJ2-7 for the parts outside the CDR3, the full variable domain is DGGITQSPKYLFRKEGQNVTLSCEQNLNHDAMYWYRQDPGQGLRLIYYSQIVNDFQKGDIAEGYSVSREKKESFPLTVTSAQKNPTAFYLCASSPLLDRGPPYEQYFGPGTRLTVT.

This chain connects TRBV5-1 to TRBJ2-1; TRBD2 might be the D (5 bases). CDR3 length equals 14 residues. The germline CDR1 and CDR2 sequences are SGHRS and YFSETQ. Trimming took 3 bases from V and 8 from J, leaving 15 bases between them. This CDR3 reads CASSSLSEGDEQFF. CDR3 DNA: TGCGCCAGCAGCTCCCTAAGTGAGGGCGATGAGCAGTTCTTC. Combining the CDR3 with reference TRBV5-1 and TRBJ2-1 gives the whole variable domain KAGVTQTPRYLIKTRGQQVTLSCSPISGHRSVSWYQQTPGQGLQFLFEYFSETQRNKGNFPGRFSGRQFSNSRSEMNVSTLELGDSALYLCASSSLSEGDEQFFGPGTRLTVL.

In regard to this clone: One junction end disagrees with the germline gene, perhaps due to a read error. The chain combines TRBV28 with TRBJ1-2; perhaps TRBD1 as D (5 bases). From germline, CDR1 is MDHEN and CDR2 SYDVKM. CDR3 length: 13 residues. The CDR3 here is CASRLSGGYGYTF. In nucleotides, the CDR3 is TGTGCCAGCAGGTTATCGGGGGGCTATGGCTACACCTTC.

This clone was counted a few times. The chain recombines TRBV28 with TRBJ2-3; TRBD2 matches 13 bases. Germline lookup yields CDR1 MDHEN and CDR2 SYDVKM. CDR3 size: 19 residues. V lost 6 bases and J lost 2; bases outside the gene matches: 14. CDR3 sequence: CASSPRFGLAGAPTDTQYF. CDR3 DNA: TGTGCCAGCAGCCCACGGTTCGGACTAGCGGGGGCCCCCACAGATACGCAGTATTTT.

This clone was counted a few times. J is TRBJ1-2 and V is TRBV7-9, with D unresolved. Looked up from germline, CDR1 is SEHNR and CDR2 is FQNEAQ (reference sequence). This CDR3 is 15 amino acids long. V dropped 3 bases and J dropped 2 bases, with 13 bases sitting between them. CDR3 bases: TGTGCCAGCAGCTTGAGGCAGATAACCAACTATGGCTACACCTTC. As protein: CASSLRQITNYGYTF.

This chain uses TRBV6-5 with TRBJ2-7, with D possibly matching TRBD1 (6 bases). The CDR3 has 13 amino acids. V was shortened by 10 bases and J by 4 bases, with 17 bases between the two germline ends. From germline, CDR1 is MNHEY and CDR2 SVGAGI. In nucleotides, the CDR3 is TGTGCCACCTTGGGGGCTCGAGAGTACGAGCAGTACTTC. Its protein product is CATLGAREYEQYF.

The genes are TRBV5-4 and TRBJ2-3, with 9 bases that match TRBD1. The CDR3 has 16 amino acids. CDR1 and CDR2 (germline): SGHNT, YYREEE (reference sequence). After removal of 4 bases from V and 2 bases from J, the junction contained 8 bases not matched to a gene. Here the CDR3 reads CASSGYRGLPTDTQYF. CDR3 nucleotide sequence: TGTGCCAGCAGCGGGTACAGGGGGCTCCCCACAGATACGCAGTATTTT.

The chain joins TRBV7-2 to TRBJ1-1; 9 bases fit TRBD1. This CDR3 is built from 15 residues. Germline CDR1 SGHTA, CDR2 FQGNSA. Unmatched junction bases numbered 3, after V lost 3 bases and J lost 1 base. The CDR3 bases are TGTGCCAGCAGCTTCGGGACAGGGCAGAACACTGAAGCTTTCTTT. This encodes CASSFGTGQNTEAFF.

The genes are TRBV5-1 and TRBJ2-1; D perhaps matches TRBD1 (5 bases). Trimming left V 4 bases short and J 0 bases short, with 11 bases between. Germline CDR1 and CDR2: SGHRS and YFSETQ. The CDR3 has 15 amino acids. CDR3: CASSPQASSYNEQFF. In DNA, the CDR3 is TGCGCCAGCAGCCCACAGGCTAGCTCCTACAATGAGCAGTTCTTC.

The V and J genes are TRBV5-1 and TRBJ1-1; 7 nucleotides agree with TRBD1. Trimming at V came to 3 bases and at J to 1 base, leaving 3 bases not matched to a gene. The CDR3 covers 14 residues. CDR1 is SGHRS and CDR2 is YFSETQ in the germline V gene. The CDR3 DNA sequence: TGCGCCAGCAGCTCAGGGACAGCGAACACTGAAGCTTTCTTT. The encoded protein is CASSSGTANTEAFF.

The sample holds one count of this clone. The chain carries TRBV19 and TRBJ2-7; 8 nucleotides align to TRBD1. Per the germline V gene, CDR1 is LNHDA and CDR2 is SQIVND (reference sequence). This CDR3 region has 15 residues. V trimming: 5 bases; J trimming: 2 bases; junction bases outside the gene matches: 8. The CDR3 sequence is CASSPRDRRTYEQYF. The CDR3 coding sequence is TGTGCCAGTAGTCCCCGGGACAGGAGAACCTACGAGCAGTACTTC.

This clone came up once. V is TRBV6-1 and J is TRBJ2-3; TRBD2 matches 10 bases. Germline V CDR1 and CDR2: MNHNS, SASEGT. There are 17 residues in the CDR3. The V and J ends lost 1 base and 1 base, in that order; junction bases with no gene match: 5. CDR3 sequence: CASSEGLTSGGTDTQYF. CDR3 nucleotides: TGTGCCAGCAGTGAAGGTTTAACTAGCGGGGGCACAGATACGCAGTATTTT.

The chain has TRBV12-3 or TRBV12-4 and TRBJ2-5; possibly TRBD2 for D (6 bases). The germline V and J ends were trimmed by 6 bases and 5 bases, with 10 bases remaining between them. This CDR3 contains 12 residues. The CDR3 DNA reads as TGTGCCAGCAGATATGCGGGGGAGACCCAGTACTTC. Amino acid sequence: CASRYAGETQYF.

V gene TRBV7-2 combines with J gene TRBJ1-1; unclear D gene. The CDR3 is 17 amino acids. Germline V lookup: CDR1 SGHTA, CDR2 FQGNSA. Trimming shortened V by 4 bases and J by 1 base, and 19 bases separated the two germline ends. The CDR3 DNA sequence: TGTGCCAGCAGCTCTATGTCAGGTTTGGTTTCGAACACTGAAGCTTTCTTT. Translated: CASSSMSGLVSNTEAFF.

The chain recombines TRBV9 with TRBJ2-3; 9 nucleotides line up with TRBD2. Germline V gene data show CDR1 as SGDLS and CDR2 as YYNGEE. The V and J ends lost 2 bases and 5 bases, in that order; junction bases with no gene match: 9. CDR3 length: 16 amino acids. In DNA, the CDR3 is TGTGCCAGCAGCGTGATTCCGGCGGGGGGGCGAGATACGCAGTATTTT. It specifies CASSVIPAGGRDTQYF.

CDR3 sequence reads: CASSLAAQASGPHGELFF. The CDR3 region has the DNA TGTGCCAGCAGCTTAGCGGCCCAGGCTAGCGGGCCCCACGGGGAGCTGTTTTTT. The V gene is TRBV7-6, the J gene TRBJ2-2, with 8 nucleotides matching TRBD2. This CDR3 contains 18 residues. After removal of 0 bases from V and 7 bases from J, the junction contained 13 bases not matched to a gene. Germline lookup yields CDR1 SGHVS and CDR2 FNYEAQ.

The chain couples TRBV28 to TRBJ1-2; D is ambiguous. The V gene lost 1 base and the J gene lost 4 bases, with 7 bases spanning the gap. The CDR3 runs to 13 residues. Germline V lookup: CDR1 MDHEN, CDR2 SYDVKM. The CDR3 DNA reads TGTGCCAGCAGTTTATCTGGCACCTATGGCTACACCTTC. This encodes CASSLSGTYGYTF.